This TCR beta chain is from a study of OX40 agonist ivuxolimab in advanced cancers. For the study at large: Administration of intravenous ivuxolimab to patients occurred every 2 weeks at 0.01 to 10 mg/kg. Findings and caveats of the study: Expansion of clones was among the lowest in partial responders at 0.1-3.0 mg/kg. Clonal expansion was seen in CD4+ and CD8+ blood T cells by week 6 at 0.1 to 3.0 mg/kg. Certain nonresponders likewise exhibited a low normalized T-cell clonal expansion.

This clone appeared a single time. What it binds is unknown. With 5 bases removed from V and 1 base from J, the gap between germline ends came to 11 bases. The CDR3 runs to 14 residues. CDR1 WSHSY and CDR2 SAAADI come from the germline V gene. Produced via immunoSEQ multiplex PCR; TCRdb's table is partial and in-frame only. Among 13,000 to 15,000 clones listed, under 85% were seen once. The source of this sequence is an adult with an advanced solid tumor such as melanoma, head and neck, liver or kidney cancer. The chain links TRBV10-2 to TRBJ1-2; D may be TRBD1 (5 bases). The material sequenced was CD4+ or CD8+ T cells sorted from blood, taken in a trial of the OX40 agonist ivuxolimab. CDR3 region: CASSSGTDNYGYTF. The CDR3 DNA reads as TGCGCCAGCAGTTCCGGGACGGATAACTATGGCTACACCTTC.